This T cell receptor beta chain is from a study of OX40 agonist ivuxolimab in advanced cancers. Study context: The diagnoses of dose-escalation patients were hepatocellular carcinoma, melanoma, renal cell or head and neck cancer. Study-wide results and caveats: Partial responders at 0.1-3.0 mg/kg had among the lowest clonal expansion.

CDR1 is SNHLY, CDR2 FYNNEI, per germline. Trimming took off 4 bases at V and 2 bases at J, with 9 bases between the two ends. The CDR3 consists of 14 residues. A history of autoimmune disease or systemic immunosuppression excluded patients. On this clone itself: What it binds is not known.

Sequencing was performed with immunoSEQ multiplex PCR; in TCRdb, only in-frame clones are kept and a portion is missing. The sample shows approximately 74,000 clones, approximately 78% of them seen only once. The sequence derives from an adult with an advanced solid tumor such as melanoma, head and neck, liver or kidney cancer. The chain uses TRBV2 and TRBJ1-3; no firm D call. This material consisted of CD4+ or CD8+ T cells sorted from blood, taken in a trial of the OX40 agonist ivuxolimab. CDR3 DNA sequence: TGTGCCAGCAGTGCGGAAGCGACTGGAAACACCATATATTTT. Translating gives CASSAEATGNTIYF. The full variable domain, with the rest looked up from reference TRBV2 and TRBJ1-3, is EPEVTQTPSHQVTQMGQEVILRCVPISNHLYFYWYRQILGQKVEFLVSFYNNEISEKSEIFDDQFSVERPDGSNFTLKIRSTKLEDSAMYFCASSAEATGNTIYFGEGSWLTVV.